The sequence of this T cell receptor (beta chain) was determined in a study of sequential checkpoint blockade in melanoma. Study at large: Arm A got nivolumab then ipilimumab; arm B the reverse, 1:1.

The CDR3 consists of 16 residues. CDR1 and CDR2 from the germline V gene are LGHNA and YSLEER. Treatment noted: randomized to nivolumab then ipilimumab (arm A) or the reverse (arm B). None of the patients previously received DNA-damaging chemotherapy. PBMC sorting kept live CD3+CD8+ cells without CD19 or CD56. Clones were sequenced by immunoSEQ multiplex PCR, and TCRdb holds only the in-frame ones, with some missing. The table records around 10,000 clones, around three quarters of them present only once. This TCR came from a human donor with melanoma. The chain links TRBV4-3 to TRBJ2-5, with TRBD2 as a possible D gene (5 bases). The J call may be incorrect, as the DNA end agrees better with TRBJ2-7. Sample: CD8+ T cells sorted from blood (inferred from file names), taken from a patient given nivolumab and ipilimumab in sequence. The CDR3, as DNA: TGCGCCAGCAGCCAAGAGGCGGGCCGCGCTGCCTACGAGCAGTACTTC. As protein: CASSQEAGRAAYEQYF.